Listed here are 10 T cell receptor beta chains from one sample, sequenced in a study of blood T cell repertoires in COVID-19. Repertoires were generated with immunoSEQ multiplex PCR, while TCRdb's copy carries only in-frame clones and drops some. Of 250,000 to 400,000 clones listed, 85% are singletons. The sequencing sample was made of PBMCs or T cells enriched from blood (not recorded which). Source of these receptors: a woman in her thirties who had been exposed to COVID-19.

A word on this clone: Other DNA sequences in this specimen translate into the identical CDR3. The rearrangement links TRBV7-2 to TRBJ2-7; D uncertain. The CDR3 extends over 14 amino acids. Germline V gene lookup returns CDR1 SGHTA and CDR2 FQGNSA. The V end was cut by 3 bases, the J end by 1 base, with 10 bases between. Here the CDR3 reads CASSFAGSSYEQYF. The CDR3 region has the DNA TGTGCCAGCAGCTTTGCCGGGTCTTCCTACGAGCAGTACTTC.

The rearrangement links TRBV6-5 to TRBJ2-3; D is possibly TRBD1 (6 bases). Per germline, CDR1 MNHEY and CDR2 SVGAGI. The CDR3 totals 14 residues. V was cut by 2 bases and J by 5 bases, with 11 bases left in between. CDR3: CASSYRDMEDTQYF. The CDR3, as DNA: TGTGCCAGCAGTTACCGGGACATGGAAGATACGCAGTATTTT.

This clone was observed once. DNA of the CDR3: TGCAGCGTTGAGAACGTCCTACCCCCCGGGGAGCTGTTTTTT. Translated: CSVENVLPPGELFF. This chain connects TRBV29-1 to TRBJ2-2; D gene uncertain. From germline, CDR1 is SQVTM and CDR2 ANQGSEA. Trimming shortened V by 3 bases and J by 6 bases, and 14 bases separated the two germline ends. The CDR3 sequence is 14 residues long.

The chain links TRBV28 to TRBJ1-2; maybe TRBD1 (6 bases). Germline V gene lookup returns CDR1 MDHEN and CDR2 SYDVKM. Trimming removed 6 bases from V and 3 bases from J, with 11 bases in between. This CDR3 is built from 13 residues. CDR3 in DNA: TGTGCCAGCAGCCCGGGACATTACTATGGCTACACCTTC. Protein: CASSPGHYYGYTF.

The chain carries TRBV11-2 and TRBJ2-5; 8 positions match TRBD1. J lost 4 bases, V lost 5 bases, and 6 bases had no gene match. The CDR3 length is 14 residues. The germline V gene has CDR1 SGHAT and CDR2 FQNNGV. CDR3 region: CASSQTGVGETQYF. DNA for the CDR3: TGTGCCAGCAGCCAGACAGGGGTTGGAGAGACCCAGTACTTC.

The rearrangement uses TRBV7-6 and TRBJ2-7, with a possible D match to TRBD2 (7 bases). V was clipped by 5 bases and J by 2 bases, with 13 bases between them. CDR1 and CDR2 (germline): SGHVS, FNYEAQ. The CDR3 extends over 14 amino acids. The CDR3 DNA sequence: TGTGCCAGCAGCGCAGCGGGGACACCCTACGAGCAGTACTTC. Its protein is CASSAAGTPYEQYF.

The CDR3 nucleotides read TGTGCCAGCAGTTCGTTATCTGGGGCCAACGTCCTGACTTTC. Amino acid sequence: CASSSLSGANVLTF. V is TRBV27 and J is TRBJ2-6; D gene uncertain. Germline CDR1 is MNHEY and CDR2 is SMNVEV (reference sequence). The CDR3 runs to 14 residues. V lost 4 bases and J lost 1, with 5 bases in between.

This chain links TRBV6-5 with TRBJ1-3, with a tentative D call TRBD1 (5 bases). The CDR3 is 15 residues long. V was trimmed by 1 base and J by 3 bases, leaving 10 bases between them. The germline V gene encodes CDR1 MNHEY and CDR2 SVGAGI. CDR3 bases: TGTGCCAGCAGTTACTTCAGGGCAGGTGGAAACACCATATATTTT. Translated: CASSYFRAGGNTIYF.

The chain links TRBV4-1 to TRBJ1-3, with D maybe TRBD1 (5 bases). The V end was cut by 1 base, the J end by 0 bases, with 16 bases between. The length of the CDR3 is 18 residues. Germline-derived CDR1 and CDR2 are MGHRA and YSYEKL. The CDR3 DNA reads TGCGCCAGCAGCCAAGGTATCTTCGGGGGGATCTCTGGAAACACCATATATTTT. Translation: CASSQGIFGGISGNTIYF.

This chain joins TRBV28 and TRBJ1-6; D unclear. V dropped 7 bases and J dropped 4 bases, with 11 bases sitting between them. The CDR3 covers 14 residues. CDR1 is MDHEN, CDR2 SYDVKM, per germline. The chain's CDR3 is CASKSTEYNSPLHF. The CDR3 DNA is TGTGCCAGCAAGTCGACGGAGTATAATTCACCCCTCCACTTT.